This TCR beta chain comes out of a study of shared clonotypes between healthy human individuals. Study-wide findings and caveats: Clonotype sharing across donors was expected to vary with sequencing depth.

Per the germline V gene, CDR1 is SNHLY and CDR2 is FYNNEI. The ends were cut back, 1 base at V and 3 bases at J, with 4 bases in the middle. The CDR3 has 13 residues. Samples underwent the assay at deep level. The table came from immunoSEQ multiplex PCR; TCRdb's copy has only in-frame clones and leaves some out. Here the sample spans approximately 2.5 million clones, 93% being singletons. In regard to this clone: Its antigen is as yet unknown.

The source of this sequence is a man aged 18 to 29 in good health. Some clones in this sample may be carry-over from other donors' samples. The sequencing input was naive CD4+ T cells from PBMCs. Described subset: CD45RA+ positively selected. The genes are TRBV2 and TRBJ2-1; D gene unclear. The chain's CDR3 is CASSEERYNEQFF. The CDR3 DNA reads TGTGCCAGCAGTGAAGAGCGCTACAATGAGCAGTTCTTC.